A few counts support the clone carrying this TCR beta chain. Antigen specificity is unknown. This sample's TCRbeta library carried unique molecular identifier barcodes. TCRdb reprocessed the PCR reads via MiXCR and lists one record per CDR3 protein. Of about 200,000 distinct CDR3 sequences in the sample, 7% to 9% are singletons; the top ten hold 35% to 45%. This sample stems from a study of T-cell reconstitution after alpha-beta-depleted transplantation in children. Study outcomes and limitations: At the one-year point after transplant, T-cell counts and TCRbeta diversity were found to come mostly from T cells that had been newly produced. After transplant, at about two months, alpha-beta T cells were reportedly derived from several hundred expanded graft clones.

The source was PBMCs, mostly from graft donor cells, collected 360 days after TCRalphabeta/CD19-depleted stem cell transplant. This TCR came from a male patient under 10 years old who had a stem cell transplant for acute myeloid leukemia, so the T cells may come from the graft donor.

The CDR3 region is CASSFSGRVPQEQYF. The CDR3 bases are TGTGCCAGCAGTTTTAGCGGGAGAGTACCCCAAGAGCAGTACTTC. The V and J genes are TRBV7-2 and TRBJ2-7; 9 bases are shared with TRBD2. This CDR3 is 15 amino acids long. Per germline, CDR1 SGHTA and CDR2 FQGNSA. The J segment lost 7 bases and the V segment lost 6 bases, leaving 13 bases of the junction unmatched.